These 13 T cell receptor beta chains were all obtained from the same sample, sequenced in a study of cytomegalovirus exposure and HLA in healthy donors. A multiplex PCR was run with 60 Vbeta primers and 13 Jbeta primers. TCRdb keeps only in-frame clones here, not all; method: immunoSEQ multiplex PCR. The table lists roughly 80,000 clones, roughly 81% of them singletons, with around 2% in the top ten. What was sequenced was PBMCs. Source of these receptors: a woman in her 30s in good health and CMV-seronegative.

This clone has just one count. The chain uses TRBV28 and TRBJ1-1, with TRBD1 matching over 9 bases. V was clipped by 6 bases and J by 3 bases; unmatched bases: 8. CDR3 size: 15 residues. The germline gives CDR1 MDHEN, CDR2 SYDVKM. For the CDR3, the DNA is TGTGCCAGCAGCCCTCGCCGGACAGGGGACACTGAAGCTTTCTTT. It encodes CASSPRRTGDTEAFF.

J is TRBJ2-2 and V is TRBV4-1; D uncertain. The CDR3 covers 13 residues. V was trimmed by 2 bases and J by 6 bases, leaving 7 bases between them. CDR1 is MGHRA and CDR2 is YSYEKL in the germline V gene. CDR3 protein: CASSQPVAGELFF. The CDR3 DNA reads as TGCGCCAGCAGCCAACCCGTAGCCGGGGAGCTGTTTTTT.

J is TRBJ2-5 and V is TRBV9; 8 bases are shared with TRBD2. The end of the DNA fits TRBJ2-7 better, so the J call may be wrong. The CDR3 runs 14 residues. CDR1 and CDR2 from the germline V gene are SGDLS and YYNGEE. The DNA of the CDR3 is TGTGCCAGCAGCCCTGGGGGAGGACTAGCCGAGCAGTACTTC. Residues: CASSPGGGLAEQYF.

This chain links TRBV29-1 with TRBJ2-3; 7 positions match TRBD2. Per germline, CDR1 SQVTM and CDR2 ANQGSEA. This CDR3 has 13 amino acids. Losses at the gene ends were 7 bases for V and 0 bases for J; bases not matched to a gene: 4. The CDR3 DNA reads as TGCAGCGCAGCGACTAGCAGCACAGATACGCAGTATTTT. It yields the protein CSAATSSTDTQYF.

The chain has TRBV7-2 and TRBJ2-7; 7 nucleotides match TRBD1. Per germline, CDR1 SGHTA and CDR2 FQGNSA. CDR3 size: 14 residues. V was clipped by 0 bases and J by 3 bases; unmatched bases: 2. CDR3 nucleotide sequence: TGTGCCAGCAGCTTAGCCCGGGACAGCTACGAGCAGTACTTC. Translated, it gives CASSLARDSYEQYF.

The rearrangement uses TRBV2 and TRBJ2-7, with D perhaps matching TRBD1 (6 bases). Germline V gives CDR1 SNHLY, CDR2 FYNNEI. The CDR3 runs to 12 residues. Trimming removed 11 bases at V and 6 bases at J, with 17 bases between. The CDR3 reads CAYRDAVIEQYF. In DNA, the CDR3 is TGTGCCTACAGGGACGCGGTTATCGAGCAGTACTTC.

The chain combines TRBV21-1 with TRBJ2-5; TRBD2, the table's D call, lacks a check against the DNA. The J call may be wrong; the DNA end is better matched by TRBJ2-7. TRBV21-1 is assigned pseudogene status. This CDR3 spans 19 amino acids. The CDR3 sequence: CASSKEPPGLAGGSYEQYF. The DNA for the CDR3 is TGTGCCAGCAGCAAAGAGCCTCCGGGACTAGCGGGAGGGTCCTACGAGCAGTACTTC.

The rearrangement joins TRBV11-2 to TRBJ2-6, with D uncertain. Trimming removed 5 bases from V and 0 bases from J, with 8 bases in between. The CDR3 extends over 15 amino acids. CDR1 SGHAT and CDR2 FQNNGV come from the germline V gene. In nucleotides, the CDR3 is TGTGCCAGCAGCCTCAGCGTCTCTGGGGCCAACGTCCTGACTTTC. Residues: CASSLSVSGANVLTF.

The rearrangement links TRBV25-1 to TRBJ1-1; tentative D call: TRBD1 (5 bases). The CDR3 runs 13 residues. Germline CDR1 MGHDK, CDR2 SYGVNS. V was cut by 5 bases and J by 10 bases, with 17 bases left in between. CDR3 loop: CASSITGTWRAFF. The CDR3 DNA reads TGTGCCAGCAGTATAACAGGTACCTGGAGAGCTTTCTTT.

A few counts support this clone. The chain recombines TRBV19 with TRBJ2-5; 10 nucleotides match TRBD2. The DNA end lines up better with TRBJ2-7; the J call may be wrong. The CDR3 loop spans 14 amino acids. Germline V CDR1 and CDR2: LNHDA, SQIVND (reference sequence). The CDR3 DNA is TGTGCCAGTAGTAGCCTGACTAGCGGGTACGAGCAGTACTTC. Translating gives CASSSLTSGYEQYF.

Here the CDR3 reads CASSLIRTSGDTQYF. The CDR3 bases are TGTGCCAGCAGTCTGATAAGGACTAGCGGAGATACGCAGTATTTT. This rearrangement joins TRBV28 to TRBJ2-3, with 10 nucleotides matching TRBD2. This CDR3 is built from 15 residues. The V and J ends lost 5 bases and 5 bases, in that order; junction bases with no gene match: 7. CDR1 is MDHEN, CDR2 SYDVKM, per germline.

The chain's CDR3 is CASSPTGTGMIPEAFF. The CDR3 DNA reads as TGTGCCAGCTCACCCACCGGGACAGGGATGATACCTGAAGCTTTCTTT. The chain carries TRBV18 and TRBJ1-1; 9 bases are a match to TRBD1. Trimming removed 3 bases from V and 6 bases from J; junction bases left unmatched: 11. This CDR3 has 16 residues. Germline-derived CDR1 and CDR2 are KGHSH and LQKENI. The full variable domain, rest sourced from reference TRBV18 and TRBJ1-1, is NAGVMQNPRHLVRRRGQEARLRCSPMKGHSHVYWYRQLPEEGLKFMVYLQKENIIDESGMPKERFSAEFPKEGPSILRIQQVVRGDSAAYFCASSPTGTGMIPEAFFGQGTRLTVV.

The chain has TRBV14 and TRBJ1-2; maybe TRBD1 (5 bases). The germline gives CDR1 SGHDN, CDR2 FVKESK. V gave up 0 bases and J gave up 6 bases, with 14 bases separating them. The CDR3 runs 15 residues. The CDR3 coding sequence is TGTGCCAGCAGCCAAGATGGCCTCAGGGAGGATGGCTACACCTTC. This encodes CASSQDGLREDGYTF.